The subject of this entry is one T cell receptor beta chain. This sample stems from a study of blood T cell repertoires in COVID-19. Turning to the study itself: Samples representing acute and convalescent COVID-19 were sourced from the United States, Italy and Spain.

Symptom resolution, clearance, or two negative PCRs marked donors in Cohort 3 as recovered. Some clones are missing from TCRdb's copy, which holds only in-frame ones; the method was immunoSEQ multiplex PCR. Altogether approximately 400,000 clones are present, about 89% being singletons, with the ten largest covering approximately 1.2%. The TCR sequence derives from a man younger than 45 who had recovered from COVID-19. What was sequenced was PBMCs or T cells enriched from blood (not recorded which).

This CDR3 is CASTDRTGGGQPQHF. In DNA, the CDR3 is TGTGCCAGCACCGATCGGACAGGGGGAGGACAGCCCCAGCATTTT. This chain joins TRBV2 and TRBJ1-5; TRBD1 aligns across 10 bases. From germline, CDR1 is SNHLY and CDR2 FYNNEI. The CDR3 totals 15 residues. After removal of 7 bases from V and 7 bases from J, the junction contained 10 bases not matched to a gene.